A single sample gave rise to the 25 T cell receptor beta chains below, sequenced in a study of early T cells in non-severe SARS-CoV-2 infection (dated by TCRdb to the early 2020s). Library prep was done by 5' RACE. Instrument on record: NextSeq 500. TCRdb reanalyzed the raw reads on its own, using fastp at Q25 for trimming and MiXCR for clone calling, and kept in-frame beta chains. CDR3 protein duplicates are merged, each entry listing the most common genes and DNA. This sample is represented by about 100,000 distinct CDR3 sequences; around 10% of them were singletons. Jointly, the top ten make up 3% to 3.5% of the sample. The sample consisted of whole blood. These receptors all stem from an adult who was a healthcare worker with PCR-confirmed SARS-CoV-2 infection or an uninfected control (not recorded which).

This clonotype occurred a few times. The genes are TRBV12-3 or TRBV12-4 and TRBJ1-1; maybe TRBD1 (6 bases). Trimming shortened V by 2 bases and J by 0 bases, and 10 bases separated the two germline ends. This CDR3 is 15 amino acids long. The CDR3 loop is CASSLRAGVNTEAFF. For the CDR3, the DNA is TGTGCCAGCAGTTTAAGGGCAGGGGTGAACACTGAAGCTTTCTTT.

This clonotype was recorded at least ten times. The DNA of the CDR3 is TGTGCCAGCAGCGGGAGCGGTTTTACGGAGACCCAGTACTTC. It codes for CASSGSGFTETQYF. The rearrangement joins TRBV9 to TRBJ2-5; weak D call: TRBD2 (5 bases). Germline V gene lookup returns CDR1 SGDLS and CDR2 YYNGEE. Deletions cut 3 bases from V and 5 bases from J, with 14 bases between. The CDR3 spans 14 residues.

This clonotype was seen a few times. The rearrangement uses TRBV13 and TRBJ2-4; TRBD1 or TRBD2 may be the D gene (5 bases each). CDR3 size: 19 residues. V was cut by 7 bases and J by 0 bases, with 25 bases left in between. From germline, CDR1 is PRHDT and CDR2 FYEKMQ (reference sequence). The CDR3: CASTSIGDPLLLAKNIQYF. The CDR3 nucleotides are TGTGCCAGCACCTCTATAGGGGACCCTCTTTTACTAGCCAAAAACATTCAGTACTTC.

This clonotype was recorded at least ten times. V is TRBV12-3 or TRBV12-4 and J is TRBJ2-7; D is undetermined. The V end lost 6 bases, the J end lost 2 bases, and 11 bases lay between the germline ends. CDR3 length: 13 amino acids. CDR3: CASRYRSAYEQYF. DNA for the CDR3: TGTGCCAGCAGATACCGCTCCGCCTACGAGCAGTACTTC.

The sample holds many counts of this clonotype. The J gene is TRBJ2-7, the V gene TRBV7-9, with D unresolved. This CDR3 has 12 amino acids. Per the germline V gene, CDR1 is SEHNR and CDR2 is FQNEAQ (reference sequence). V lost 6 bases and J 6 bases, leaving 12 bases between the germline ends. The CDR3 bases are TGTGCCAGCAGTTGGGCCAACGGCGAGCAGTACTTC. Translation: CASSWANGEQYF.

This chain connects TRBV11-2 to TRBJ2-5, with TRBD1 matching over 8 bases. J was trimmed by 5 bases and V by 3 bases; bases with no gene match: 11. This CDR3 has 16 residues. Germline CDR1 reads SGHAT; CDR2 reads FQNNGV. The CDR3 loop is CASSLDRAPNGETQYF. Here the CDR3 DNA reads TGTGCCAGCAGCTTGGACAGGGCCCCGAACGGGGAGACCCAGTACTTC.

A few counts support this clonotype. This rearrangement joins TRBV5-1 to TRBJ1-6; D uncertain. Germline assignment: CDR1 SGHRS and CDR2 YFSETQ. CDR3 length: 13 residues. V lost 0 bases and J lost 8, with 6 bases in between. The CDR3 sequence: CASSLAGYSPLHF. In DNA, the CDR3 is TGCGCCAGCAGCTTGGCCGGTTATTCACCCCTCCACTTT.

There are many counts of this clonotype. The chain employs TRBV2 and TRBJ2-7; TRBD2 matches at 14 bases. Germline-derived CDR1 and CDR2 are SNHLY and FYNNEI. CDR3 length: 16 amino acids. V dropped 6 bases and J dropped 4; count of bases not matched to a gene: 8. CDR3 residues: CASRAGTSGSYYEQYF. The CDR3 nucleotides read TGTGCCAGCAGGGCGGGGACTAGCGGGAGTTATTACGAGCAGTACTTC.

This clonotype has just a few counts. The CDR3 here is CASSYLNTGELFF. DNA of the CDR3: TGTGCCAGCAGTTATCTGAACACCGGGGAGCTGTTTTTT. The chain combines TRBV12-3 or TRBV12-4 with TRBJ2-2; D ambiguous. This CDR3 has 13 residues. Trimming stripped 4 bases from V and 1 base from J, with 4 bases between.

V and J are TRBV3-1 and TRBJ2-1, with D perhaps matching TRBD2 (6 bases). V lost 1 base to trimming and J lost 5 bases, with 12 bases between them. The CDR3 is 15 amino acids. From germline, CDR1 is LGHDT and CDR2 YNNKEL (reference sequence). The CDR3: CASSQGRATHNEQFF. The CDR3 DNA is TGTGCCAGCAGCCAAGGGAGGGCTACCCACAATGAGCAGTTCTTC.

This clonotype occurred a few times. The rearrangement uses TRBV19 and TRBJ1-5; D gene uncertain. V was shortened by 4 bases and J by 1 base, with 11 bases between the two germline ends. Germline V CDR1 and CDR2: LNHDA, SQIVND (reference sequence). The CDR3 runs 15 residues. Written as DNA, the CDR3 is TGTGCCAGTAGTAACATTCAGATCAGCAATCAGCCCCAGCATTTT. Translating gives CASSNIQISNQPQHF.

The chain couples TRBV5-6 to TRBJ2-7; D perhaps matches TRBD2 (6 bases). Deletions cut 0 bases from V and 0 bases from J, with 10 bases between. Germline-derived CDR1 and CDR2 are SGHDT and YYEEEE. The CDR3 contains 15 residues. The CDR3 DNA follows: TGTGCCAGCAGCTTGGTGGCGGGGACCTCCTACGAGCAGTACTTC. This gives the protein CASSLVAGTSYEQYF. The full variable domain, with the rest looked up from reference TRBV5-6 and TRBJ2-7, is DAGVTQSPTHLIKTRGQQVTLRCSPKSGHDTVSWYQQALGQGPQFIFQYYEEEERQRGNFPDRFSGHQFPNYSSELNVNALLLGDSALYLCASSLVAGTSYEQYFGPGTRLTVT.

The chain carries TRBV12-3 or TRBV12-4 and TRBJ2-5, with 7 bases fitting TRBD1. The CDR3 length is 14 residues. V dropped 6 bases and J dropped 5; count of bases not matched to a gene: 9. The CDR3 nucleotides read TGTGCCAGCAGGGGGACAGTTTCTCTGGAGACCCAGTACTTC. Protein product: CASRGTVSLETQYF.

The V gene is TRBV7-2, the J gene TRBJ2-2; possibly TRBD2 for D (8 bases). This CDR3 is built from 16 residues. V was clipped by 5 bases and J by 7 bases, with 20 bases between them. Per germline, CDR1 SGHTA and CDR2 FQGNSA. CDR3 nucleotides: TGTGCCAGCAGCCAGGGGGAGCGGGGGTCCATCGGGGAGCTGTTTTTT. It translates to CASSQGERGSIGELFF.

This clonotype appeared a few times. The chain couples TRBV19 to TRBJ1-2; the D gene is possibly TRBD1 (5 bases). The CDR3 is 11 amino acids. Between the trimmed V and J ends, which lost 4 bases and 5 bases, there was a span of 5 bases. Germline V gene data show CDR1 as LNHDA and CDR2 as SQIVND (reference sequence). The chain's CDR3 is CASSTGYGYTF. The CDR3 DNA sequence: TGTGCCAGTAGTACAGGGTATGGCTACACCTTC.

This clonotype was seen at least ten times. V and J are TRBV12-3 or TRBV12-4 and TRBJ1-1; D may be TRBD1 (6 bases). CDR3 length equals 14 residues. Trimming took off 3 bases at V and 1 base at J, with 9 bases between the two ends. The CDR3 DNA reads TGTGCCAGCAGTTTCAGGGGCGAGAACACTGAAGCTTTCTTT. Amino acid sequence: CASSFRGENTEAFF.

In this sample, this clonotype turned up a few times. CDR3 amino acids: CSAQGWGVGTEAFF. Here the CDR3 DNA reads TGCAGTGCCCAGGGATGGGGAGTGGGCACTGAAGCTTTCTTT. The chain employs TRBV20-1 and TRBJ1-1; D possibly corresponds to TRBD1 (5 bases). V shed 6 bases and J shed 4 bases, with 18 bases lying between them. CDR1 DFQATT and CDR2 SNEGSKA come from the germline V gene (reference sequence). This CDR3 is built from 14 residues.

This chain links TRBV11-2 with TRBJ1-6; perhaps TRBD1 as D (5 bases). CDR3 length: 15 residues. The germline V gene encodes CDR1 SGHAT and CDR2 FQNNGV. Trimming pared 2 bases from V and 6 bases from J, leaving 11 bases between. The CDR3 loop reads CASSLIRQINSPLHF. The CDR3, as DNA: TGTGCCAGCAGCTTAATTCGACAGATTAATTCACCCCTCCACTTT.

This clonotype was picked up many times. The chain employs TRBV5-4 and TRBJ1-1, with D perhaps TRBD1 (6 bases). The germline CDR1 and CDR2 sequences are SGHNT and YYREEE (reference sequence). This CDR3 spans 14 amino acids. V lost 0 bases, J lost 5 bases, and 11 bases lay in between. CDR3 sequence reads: CASSLDRGRTEAFF. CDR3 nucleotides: TGTGCCAGCAGCTTGGATAGGGGGAGGACTGAAGCTTTCTTT. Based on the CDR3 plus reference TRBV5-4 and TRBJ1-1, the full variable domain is ETGVTQSPTHLIKTRGQQVTLRCSSQSGHNTVSWYQQALGQGPQFIFQYYREEENGRGNFPPRFSGLQFPNYSSELNVNALELDDSALYLCASSLDRGRTEAFFGQGTRLTVV.

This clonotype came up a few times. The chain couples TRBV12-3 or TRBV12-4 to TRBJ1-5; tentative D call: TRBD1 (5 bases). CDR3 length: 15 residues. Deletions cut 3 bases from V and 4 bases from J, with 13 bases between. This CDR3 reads CASSFGGLGNQPQHF. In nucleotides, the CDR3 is TGTGCCAGCAGTTTTGGGGGACTGGGAAATCAGCCCCAGCATTTT.

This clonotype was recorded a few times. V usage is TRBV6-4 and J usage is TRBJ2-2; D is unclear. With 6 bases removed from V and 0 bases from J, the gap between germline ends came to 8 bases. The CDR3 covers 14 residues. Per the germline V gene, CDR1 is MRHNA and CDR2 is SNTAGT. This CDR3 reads CASSPYANTGELFF. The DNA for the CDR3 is TGTGCCAGCAGCCCGTACGCGAACACCGGGGAGCTGTTTTTT.

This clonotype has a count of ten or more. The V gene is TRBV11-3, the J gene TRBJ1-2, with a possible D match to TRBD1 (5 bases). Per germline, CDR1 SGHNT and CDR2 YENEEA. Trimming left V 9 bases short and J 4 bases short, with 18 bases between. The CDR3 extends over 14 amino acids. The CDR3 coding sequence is TGTGCCAGTGGGGCAGATAACGACTTCTATGGCTACACCTTC. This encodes CASGADNDFYGYTF.

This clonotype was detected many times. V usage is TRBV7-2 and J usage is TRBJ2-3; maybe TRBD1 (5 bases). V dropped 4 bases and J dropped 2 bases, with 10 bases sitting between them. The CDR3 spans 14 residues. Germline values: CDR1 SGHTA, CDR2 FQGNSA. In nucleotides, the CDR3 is TGTGCCAGCAGCTCACGACAGCCCACAGATACGCAGTATTTT. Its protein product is CASSSRQPTDTQYF.

CDR3 protein: CASSLTGGEVGYTF. CDR3 DNA: TGTGCCAGCAGTCTTACAGGGGGCGAAGTCGGCTACACCTTC. This chain connects TRBV3-1 to TRBJ1-2; 9 bases align to TRBD1. Germline CDR1 is LGHDT and CDR2 is YNNKEL (reference sequence). V gave up 6 bases and J gave up 8 bases; unmatched junction bases: 10. The CDR3 runs 14 residues.

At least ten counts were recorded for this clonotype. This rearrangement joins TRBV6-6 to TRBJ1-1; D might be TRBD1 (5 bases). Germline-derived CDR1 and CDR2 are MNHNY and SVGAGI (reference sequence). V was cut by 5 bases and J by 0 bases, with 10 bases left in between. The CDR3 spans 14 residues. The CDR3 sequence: CASSPLTVNTEAFF. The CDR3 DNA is TGTGCCAGCAGTCCCCTGACAGTGAACACTGAAGCTTTCTTT.